This T cell receptor (beta chain) stems from a study of cytomegalovirus exposure and HLA in healthy donors. Study summary: Most genotyped donors, over 70% of 398, had Caucasian-associated genetic ancestry.

With respect to this clone: Its antigen is currently unknown.

General observations from the study: Later analysis indicated greater clonal expansion among HLA-associated TCR beta chains than among equally common other chains. Within an earlier analysis, most TCR beta V segments proved productive either about 87% or about 30% of the time.

Trimming took off 8 bases at V and 0 bases at J, with 14 bases between the two ends. The length of the CDR3 is 15 residues. The germline gives CDR1 SNHLY, CDR2 FYNNEI. Primers: 60 Vbeta forward and 13 Jbeta reverse. The data were produced by immunoSEQ multiplex PCR, yet TCRdb's version contains in-frame clones alone and is incomplete. The table shows some 250,000 clones, with 82% occurring only once. Everyone who donated was a healthy bone marrow donor. The chain is built from TRBV2 and TRBJ1-3; D not certain. The clonotype was recovered from a woman aged 40 to 50 in good health and CMV-seropositive. Sequencing was done on a sample of PBMCs. CDR3 protein: CASHRGGSSGNTIYF. In nucleotides, the CDR3 is TGTGCCAGCCACCGTGGTGGGAGCTCTGGAAACACCATATATTTT.